Each of the 20 T cell receptor beta chains below was sequenced from the same sample in a study of beta chain features in type 1 diabetes. What was sequenced were expressed TCRB transcripts, since all of the isolated RNA had been reverse transcribed. Method: immunoSEQ multiplex PCR; TCRdb's copy keeps in-frame clones and lacks some. This table holds 810,000 or so clones, 15% to 20% found once. Sequencing used naive CD4+ T cells from blood. These TCRs come from a woman aged 18-29 years in good health.

The chain joins TRBV6-1 to TRBJ2-7; D tentatively fits TRBD1 or TRBD2 (5 bases each). Germline values: CDR1 MNHNS, CDR2 SASEGT. Trimming stripped 7 bases from V and 0 bases from J, with 16 bases between. The CDR3 extends over 15 amino acids. The CDR3 spells CASTITGTSSYEQYF. As DNA, the CDR3 is TGTGCCAGCACAATTACCGGGACGAGCTCCTACGAGCAGTACTTC.

CDR3 protein: CASIVRISGAGYTF. CDR3 DNA sequence: TGTGCCAGCATAGTCCGGATTTCAGGGGCTGGCTACACCTTC. This chain uses TRBV6-1 with TRBJ1-2; D is possibly TRBD1 (6 bases). The CDR3 is made up of 14 amino acids. V lost 7 bases and J 7 bases, leaving 19 bases between the germline ends. Germline V gene data show CDR1 as MNHNS and CDR2 as SASEGT.

The chain carries TRBV2 and TRBJ2-1; D call uncertain. Germline V gives CDR1 SNHLY, CDR2 FYNNEI. Trimming shortened V by 4 bases and J by 2 bases, and 9 bases separated the two germline ends. The CDR3 totals 14 residues. CDR3 coding DNA: TGTGCCAGCAGTGTTAGCCTCACCTACAATGAGCAGTTCTTC. This encodes CASSVSLTYNEQFF.

The V call is TRBV4-2, the J call TRBJ2-2; the match to TRBD1 covers 12 bases. V gave up 0 bases and J gave up 3 bases; unmatched junction bases: 8. The CDR3 consists of 19 residues. CDR1 LGHNA and CDR2 YNFKEQ come from the germline V gene. CDR3 amino acids: CASSQEGRDRGLHTGELFF. For the CDR3, the DNA is TGTGCCAGCAGCCAAGAAGGCCGGGACAGGGGGCTACACACCGGGGAGCTGTTTTTT.

This clone was seen a handful of times. The chain has TRBV15 and TRBJ1-5; 7 nucleotides line up with TRBD1. This CDR3 is built from 17 residues. The J segment lost 0 bases and the V segment lost 4 bases, leaving 9 bases of the junction unmatched. From germline, CDR1 is LNHNV and CDR2 YYDKDF (reference sequence). The DNA for the CDR3 is TGTGCCACCAGCATAAACCGGGACAGCTATAGCAATCAGCCCCAGCATTTT. It is translated as CATSINRDSYSNQPQHF.

This clone was observed a few times. The chain carries TRBV28 and TRBJ2-1; D possibly corresponds to TRBD2 (5 bases). The CDR3 contains 13 residues. Trimming cost V 8 bases and J 3 bases, with 11 bases left between them. CDR1 and CDR2 from the germline V gene are MDHEN and SYDVKM. CDR3 in DNA: TGTGCCAGCTTCGCTAGCCACTACAATGAGCAGTTCTTC. Amino acids: CASFASHYNEQFF.

The chain joins TRBV6-1 to TRBJ1-3, with D uncertain. The CDR3 consists of 14 residues. Per the germline V gene, CDR1 is MNHNS and CDR2 is SASEGT. The V end lost 3 bases, the J end lost 0 bases, and 6 bases lay between the germline ends. The CDR3 spells CASSDSTSGNTIYF. The CDR3 DNA follows: TGTGCCAGCAGTGACAGTACCTCTGGAAACACCATATATTTT.

This clone was counted a few times. The chain uses TRBV28 and TRBJ1-5; TRBD1 agrees at 10 bases. V dropped 4 bases and J dropped 3; count of bases not matched to a gene: 3. The CDR3 loop spans 15 amino acids. The germline V gene has CDR1 MDHEN and CDR2 SYDVKM. For the CDR3, the DNA is TGTGCCAGCAGTTGGACAGGGGGAACCAATCAGCCCCAGCATTTT. Its translation is CASSWTGGTNQPQHF.

There are a few counts of this clone. This chain joins TRBV9 and TRBJ1-1; 10 bases map to TRBD1. After removal of 0 bases from V and 4 bases from J, the junction contained 12 bases not matched to a gene. The CDR3 loop spans 18 amino acids. CDR1 and CDR2 from the germline V gene are SGDLS and YYNGEE. The CDR3 DNA sequence: TGTGCCAGCAGCGTAGTAGAGAGGACAGGGGGATGGGGCACTGAAGCTTTCTTT. Protein: CASSVVERTGGWGTEAFF.

This clone was counted only a few times. The chain links TRBV4-2 to TRBJ2-4; TRBD2 is a possible D gene (5 bases). This CDR3 is 13 amino acids long. In germline, CDR1 is LGHNA, CDR2 YNFKEQ. Trimming shortened V by 3 bases and J by 11 bases, and 14 bases separated the two germline ends. CDR3 coding DNA: TGTGCCAGCAGCCAGGCGGGTGCCGCCGTTCAGTACTTC. Translated, it gives CASSQAGAAVQYF.

The chain has TRBV7-8 and TRBJ2-5; TRBD1 might be the D (5 bases). TRBJ2-7 matches the DNA end more closely, so the J call is doubtful. The CDR3 loop spans 15 amino acids. Germline CDR1 SGHVS, CDR2 FQNEAQ. CDR3 nucleotides: TGTGCCAGCAGCCTAATCCAGACAGCTGACTACGAGCAGTACTTC. This gives the protein CASSLIQTADYEQYF.

The sample holds a few counts of this clone. The genes are TRBV11-2 and TRBJ2-7; 9 bases fit TRBD1. Trimming took 5 bases from V and 2 from J; bases not matched to a gene: 4. This CDR3 is 14 amino acids long. Germline-derived CDR1 and CDR2 are SGHAT and FQNNGV. CDR3 coding DNA: TGTGCCAGCAGCATAAGACAGGGGGCCTACGAGCAGTACTTC. This gives the protein CASSIRQGAYEQYF.

The J gene is TRBJ1-5, the V gene TRBV7-8; D not certain. Germline CDR1 is SGHVS and CDR2 is FQNEAQ. The CDR3 sequence is 13 residues long. The V end was cut by 5 bases, the J end by 9 bases, with 14 bases between. The CDR3 DNA sequence: TGTGCCAGCAGCCAATGGGAAACCGGGCCCCAGCATTTT. Amino acid sequence: CASSQWETGPQHF.

As DNA, the CDR3 is TGTGCCAGCTCACCGGCGCAGCAAGAGACCCAGTACTTC. Its translation is CASSPAQQETQYF. The chain is built from TRBV18 and TRBJ2-5; no clear D. The germline V and J ends were trimmed by 3 bases and 2 bases, with 7 bases remaining between them. CDR3 size: 13 residues. Germline-derived CDR1 and CDR2 are KGHSH and LQKENI.

J is TRBJ2-7 and V is TRBV28; the D gene is possibly TRBD1 (5 bases). Germline V CDR1 and CDR2: MDHEN, SYDVKM. Trimming removed 3 bases from V and 2 bases from J, with 14 bases in between. The CDR3 runs 15 residues. CDR3 amino acids: CASSLASDRPYEQYF. The CDR3, as DNA: TGTGCCAGCAGTTTGGCCAGCGACAGACCCTACGAGCAGTACTTC.

This clone was counted only a few times. V usage is TRBV5-1 and J usage is TRBJ2-3; possible D gene TRBD1, 6 bases. Per the germline V gene, CDR1 is SGHRS and CDR2 is YFSETQ. The CDR3 contains 15 residues. The germline V and J ends were trimmed by 4 bases and 4 bases, with 16 bases remaining between them. Here the CDR3 DNA reads TGCGCCAGCAGCCCGCAGTCGCAGGGGTCAGATACGCAGTATTTT. Its translation: CASSPQSQGSDTQYF.

This clone was picked up a small number of times. V is TRBV28 and J is TRBJ1-2; 10 bases align to TRBD1. The J segment lost 6 bases and the V segment lost 4 bases, leaving 8 bases of the junction unmatched. The CDR3 sequence is 15 residues long. Germline CDR1 MDHEN, CDR2 SYDVKM. CDR3 in DNA: TGTGCCAGCAGTTCGCCGGGACAGGGGAAGGATGGCTACACCTTC. It yields the protein CASSSPGQGKDGYTF.

This chain links TRBV6-5 with TRBJ1-1, with TRBD1 matching 9 bases. V gave up 6 bases and J gave up 9 bases; unmatched junction bases: 8. The CDR3 loop spans 13 amino acids. CDR1 and CDR2 (germline): MNHEY, SVGAGI. CDR3 region: CASRPSQGAKAFF. The CDR3 coding sequence is TGTGCCAGCAGGCCTTCACAGGGGGCTAAAGCTTTCTTT.

For the CDR3, the DNA is TGTGCCAGCGGAGACGGCAGGGGTGGCAATGAGCAGTTCTTC. Protein: CASGDGRGGNEQFF. The chain links TRBV7-9 to TRBJ2-1; maybe TRBD1 (6 bases). There are 14 residues in the CDR3. V lost 8 bases and J 6 bases, leaving 17 bases between the germline ends. Germline V gene lookup returns CDR1 SEHNR and CDR2 FQNEAQ (reference sequence).

This chain joins TRBV7-2 and TRBJ2-1, with TRBD1 as a possible D gene (6 bases). V lost 4 bases, J lost 9 bases, and 13 bases lay in between. Germline V gene lookup returns CDR1 SGHTA and CDR2 FQGNSA. CDR3 length: 13 amino acids. CDR3 coding DNA: TGTGCCAGCAGCTCCACAGGGAATGGTGAGCAGTTCTTC. Residues: CASSSTGNGEQFF.